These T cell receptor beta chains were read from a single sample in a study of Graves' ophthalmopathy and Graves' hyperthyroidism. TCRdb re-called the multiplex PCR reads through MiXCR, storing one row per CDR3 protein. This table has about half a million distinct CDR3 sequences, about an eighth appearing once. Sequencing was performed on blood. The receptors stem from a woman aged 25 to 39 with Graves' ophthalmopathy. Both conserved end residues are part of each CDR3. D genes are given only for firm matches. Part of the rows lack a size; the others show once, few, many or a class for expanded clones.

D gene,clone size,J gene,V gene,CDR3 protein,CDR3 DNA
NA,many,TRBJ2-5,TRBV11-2,CASSYFETQYF,TGTGCCAGCAGCTATTTTGAGACCCAGTACTTC
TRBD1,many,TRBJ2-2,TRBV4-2,CASSPRWETGVNRNTGELFF,TGTGCCAGCAGCCCCAGATGGGAGACAGGGGTAAATCGGAACACCGGGGAGCTGTTTTTT
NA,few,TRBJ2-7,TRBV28,CASSTKPYEQYF,TGTGCCAGCAGTACGAAACCGTACGAGCAGTACTTC
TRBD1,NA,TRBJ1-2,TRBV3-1,CASSILTGVNYGYTF,TGTGCCAGCAGCATCTTGACAGGGGTTAACTATGGCTACACCTTC
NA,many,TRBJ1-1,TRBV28,CASIMNTEAFF,TGTGCCAGCATAATGAACACTGAAGCTTTCTTT
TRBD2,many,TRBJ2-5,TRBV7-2,CASSLGLAWETQYF,TGTGCCAGCAGCTTGGGACTAGCGTGGGAGACCCAGTACTTC
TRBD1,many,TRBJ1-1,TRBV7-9,CASSLDQGANTEAFF,TGTGCCAGCAGCTTAGATCAGGGGGCGAACACTGAAGCTTTCTTT
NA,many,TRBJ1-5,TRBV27,CASSLVGGMGQPQHF,TGTGCCAGCAGTTTGGTTGGGGGGATGGGTCAGCCCCAGCATTTT
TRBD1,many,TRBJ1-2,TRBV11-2,CASSLDLGGGQHNYGYTF,TGTGCCAGCAGCTTAGATTTGGGAGGGGGACAGCATAACTATGGCTACACCTTC
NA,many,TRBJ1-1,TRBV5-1,CASSYGRGTEAFF,TGCGCCAGCAGCTACGGTCGAGGCACTGAAGCTTTCTTT
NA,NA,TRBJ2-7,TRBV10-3,CAINGTGGLASFFYEQYF,TGTGCCATCAACGGGACAGGAGGACTAGCGAGTTTTTTTTACGAGCAGTACTTC
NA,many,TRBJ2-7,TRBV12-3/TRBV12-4,CASLTSDSYEQYF,TGTGCCAGCTTGACAAGTGACTCCTACGAGCAGTACTTC
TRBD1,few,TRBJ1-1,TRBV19,CASSPRDRGRAFF,TGTGCCAGTAGTCCACGGGACAGGGGGAGAGCTTTCTTT
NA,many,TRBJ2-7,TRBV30,CACVGGYEQYF,TGTGCCTGTGTAGGAGGGTACGAGCAGTACTTC
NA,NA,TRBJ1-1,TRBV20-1,CSARWGQRNTEAFF,TGCAGTGCTAGATGGGGGCAGAGGAACACTGAAGCTTTCTTT
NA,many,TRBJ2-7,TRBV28,CASSRPFPPYEQYF,TGTGCCAGCAGTCGTCCTTTCCCTCCCTACGAGCAGTACTTC
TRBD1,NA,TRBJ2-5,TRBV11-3,CASSAGTGRQETQYF,TGTGCCAGCAGCGCCGGGACAGGGCGGCAAGAGACCCAGTACTTC
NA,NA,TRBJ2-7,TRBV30,CAWSVGGSEQYF,TGTGCCTGGAGTGTAGGGGGGAGCGAGCAGTACTTC
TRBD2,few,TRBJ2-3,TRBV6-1,CASSRTSGGGDTQYF,TGTGCCAGCAGTCGGACTAGCGGGGGCGGGGATACGCAGTATTTT
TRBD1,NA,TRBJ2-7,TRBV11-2,CASSLAGTGDEQYF,TGTGCCAGCAGCTTGGCCGGGACAGGGGACGAGCAGTACTTC
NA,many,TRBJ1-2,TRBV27,CASSPASGIYGYTF,TGTGCCAGCAGTCCCGCTTCGGGAATCTATGGCTACACCTTC
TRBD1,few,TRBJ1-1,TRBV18,CASSVYSGGSSEAFF,TGTGCCAGCTCAGTTTACTCAGGGGGCTCCTCTGAAGCTTTCTTT
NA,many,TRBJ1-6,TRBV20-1,CSARPSRAGQKSPLHF,TGCAGTGCTAGGCCCTCAAGGGCAGGGCAAAAATCACCCCTCCACTTT
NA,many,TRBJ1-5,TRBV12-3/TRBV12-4,CASRDGSSNQPQHF,TGTGCCAGCAGGGACGGGAGTAGCAATCAGCCCCAGCATTTT
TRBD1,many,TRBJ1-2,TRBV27,CASRGTGEGYTF,TGTGCCAGCCGAGGGACAGGGGAAGGCTACACCTTC
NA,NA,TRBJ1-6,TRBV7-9,CASSLEVFPLHF,TGTGCCAGCAGCTTAGAAGTCTTCCCCCTCCACTTT
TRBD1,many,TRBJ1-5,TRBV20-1,CSASPAGNTGVNQPQHF,TGCAGTGCGAGCCCAGCGGGTAATACAGGGGTCAATCAGCCCCAGCATTTT
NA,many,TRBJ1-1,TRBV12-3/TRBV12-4,CASSQQAGVRTEAFF,TGTGCCAGCAGTCAACAAGCAGGGGTCCGCACTGAAGCTTTCTTT
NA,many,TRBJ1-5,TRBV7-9,CASSGETTGGNQPQHF,TGTGCCAGCAGCGGTGAAACGACAGGTGGCAATCAGCCCCAGCATTTT
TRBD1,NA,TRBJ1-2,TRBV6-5,CASSYTGQGSSYTF,TGTGCCAGCAGTTACACTGGACAGGGTTCCAGCTACACCTTC
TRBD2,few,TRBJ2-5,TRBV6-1,CASSQLGGGNQETQYF,TGTGCCAGCAGCCAACTGGGGGGGGGGAACCAAGAGACCCAGTACTTC
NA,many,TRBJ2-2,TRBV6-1,CASRSLAVDTGELFF,TGTGCCAGCCGGAGCCTCGCGGTGGACACCGGGGAGCTGTTTTTT
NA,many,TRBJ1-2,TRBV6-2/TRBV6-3,CASSFRQGTNYGYTF,TGTGCCAGCAGTTTCCGCCAGGGAACGAACTATGGCTACACCTTC
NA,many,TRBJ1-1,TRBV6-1,CASSTLWGLNTEAFF,TGTGCCAGCAGTACCCTTTGGGGGTTGAACACTGAAGCTTTCTTT
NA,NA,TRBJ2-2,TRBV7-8,CASSLIGLLANTGELFF,TGTGCCAGCAGCTTAATAGGACTACTAGCGAACACCGGGGAGCTGTTTTTT
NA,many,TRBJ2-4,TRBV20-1,CSAHGHKTKYHKNIQYF,TGCAGTGCTCATGGACACAAAACCAAATACCACAAAAACATTCAGTACTTC
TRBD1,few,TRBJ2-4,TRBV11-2,CASSLVGQGTDFLAKNIQYF,TGTGCCAGCAGCTTAGTTGGACAGGGAACGGATTTCTTGGCCAAAAACATTCAGTACTTC
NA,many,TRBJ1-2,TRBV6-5,CASSSQVNSFSYGYTF,TGTGCCAGCAGTTCCCAAGTCAACAGTTTCTCATATGGCTACACCTTC
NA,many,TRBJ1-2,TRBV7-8,CASSLVIGGGYTF,TGTGCCAGCAGCTTAGTAATCGGGGGAGGCTACACCTTC
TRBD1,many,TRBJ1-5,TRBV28,CASSTRQGYNQPQHF,TGTGCCAGCAGTACCCGACAGGGGTACAATCAGCCCCAGCATTTT
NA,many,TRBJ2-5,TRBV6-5,CASSPPGHRQETQYF,TGTGCCAGCAGCCCCCCGGGACACCGACAAGAGACCCAGTACTTC
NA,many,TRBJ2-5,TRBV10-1,CASSEGGRPETQYF,TGCGCCAGCAGTGAGGGGGGACGGCCAGAGACCCAGTACTTC
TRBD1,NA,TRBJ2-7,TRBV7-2,CASSFYRGSEQYF,TGTGCCAGCAGTTTTTACAGGGGGAGCGAGCAGTACTTC
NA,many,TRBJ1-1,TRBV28,CASSLAIGNTEAFF,TGTGCCAGCAGTTTAGCAATTGGGAACACTGAAGCTTTCTTT
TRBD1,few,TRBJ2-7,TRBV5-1,CASSPGTGSYSEQYF,TGCGCCAGCAGCCCGGGGACAGGGTCTTATTCGGAGCAGTACTTC
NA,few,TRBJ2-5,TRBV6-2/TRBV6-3,CASSPVWGSQETQYF,TGTGCCAGCAGTCCCGTTTGGGGGTCCCAAGAGACCCAGTACTTC
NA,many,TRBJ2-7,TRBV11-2,CASTFSVDYEQYF,TGTGCCAGCACCTTTAGTGTGGACTACGAGCAGTACTTC
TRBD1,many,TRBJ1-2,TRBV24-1,CATSDPNRGYGYTF,TGTGCCACCAGTGACCCGAACAGGGGCTATGGCTACACCTTC
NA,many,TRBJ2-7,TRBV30,CAWAGTDPSYEQYF,TGTGCCTGGGCCGGGACTGACCCTTCCTACGAGCAGTACTTC
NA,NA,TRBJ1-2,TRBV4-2,CASSSTVSGGYTF,TGTGCCAGCAGCTCTACGGTATCGGGTGGCTACACCTTC
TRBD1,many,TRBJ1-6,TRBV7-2,CASSPQVQGLNSPLHF,TGTGCCAGCAGCCCCCAGGTACAGGGGCTTAATTCACCCCTCCACTTT
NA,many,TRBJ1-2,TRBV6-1,CASSEARGGYTF,TGTGCCAGCAGTGAAGCGCGAGGTGGCTACACCTTC
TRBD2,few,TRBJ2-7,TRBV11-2,CASSFTGTSNYEQYF,TGTGCCAGCAGCTTCACCGGGACTAGCAACTACGAGCAGTACTTC
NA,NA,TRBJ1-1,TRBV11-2,CASSFVLLGAFF,TGTGCCAGCAGCTTCGTCCTTCTCGGGGCTTTCTTT
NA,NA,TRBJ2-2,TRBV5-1,CASSLEYPHPGPGELFF,TGCGCCAGCAGCTTGGAATATCCCCACCCCGGTCCCGGGGAGCTGTTTTTT
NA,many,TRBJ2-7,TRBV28,CASSPTDQTYEQYF,TGTGCCAGCAGTCCAACAGACCAGACCTACGAGCAGTACTTC